The 22 T cell receptor beta chains given below trace back to one sample, sequenced in a study of technical replicates of blood from a handful of donors. Measured with immunoSEQ multiplex PCR; TCRdb has only the in-frame clones, and not every one. In the table there are around 79,000 clones, around 94% of which are singletons. Sequences were obtained from T cells isolated from PBMCs. The receptors here all came from a human donor in good health.

The CDR3 coding sequence is TGTGCCAGCAGTTTCTTACTAGACGACAATGAGCAGTTCTTC. It specifies CASSFLLDDNEQFF. The chain couples TRBV9 to TRBJ2-1, with D maybe TRBD2 (5 bases). CDR1 is SGDLS, CDR2 YYNGEE, per germline. The CDR3 runs 14 residues. Between the trimmed V and J ends, which lost 5 bases and 5 bases, there was a span of 14 bases.

CDR3 loop: CAWSVQETIKLFF. The CDR3 region has the DNA TGTGCCTGGAGTGTACAGGAGACGATAAAACTGTTTTTT. The V gene is TRBV30, the J gene TRBJ1-4; possible D gene TRBD1, 5 bases. CDR1 GTSNPN and CDR2 SVGIG come from the germline V gene (reference sequence). The CDR3 totals 13 residues. The V and J ends lost 0 bases and 10 bases respectively, with 12 bases between them.

The chain combines TRBV19 with TRBJ2-7, with 11 bases matching TRBD2. The CDR3 contains 17 residues. Trimming took 3 bases from V and 1 from J; bases not matched to a gene: 8. CDR1 and CDR2 from the germline V gene are LNHDA and SQIVND (reference sequence). This CDR3 is CASSIRGLAELSYEQYF. In DNA form, the CDR3 reads TGTGCCAGTAGTATTCGGGGACTAGCGGAGTTATCCTACGAGCAGTACTTC. Combining the CDR3 with reference TRBV19 and TRBJ2-7 gives the whole variable domain DGGITQSPKYLFRKEGQNVTLSCEQNLNHDAMYWYRQDPGQGLRLIYYSQIVNDFQKGDIAEGYSVSREKKESFPLTVTSAQKNPTAFYLCASSIRGLAELSYEQYFGPGTRLTVT.

The rearrangement links TRBV5-4 to TRBJ2-5; D unresolved. V was pared by 4 bases and J by 0 bases, with 10 bases between. Germline CDR1 is SGHNT and CDR2 is YYREEE (reference sequence). The CDR3 consists of 14 residues. The CDR3 nucleotides are TGTGCCAGCAGCCGCAACAGAAACCAAGAGACCCAGTACTTC. Amino acid sequence: CASSRNRNQETQYF.

The chain has TRBV6-6 and TRBJ2-7; possibly TRBD2 for D (5 bases). V lost 6 bases, J lost 3 bases, and 6 bases lay in between. The CDR3 extends over 11 amino acids. CDR1 MNHNY and CDR2 SVGAGI come from the germline V gene (reference sequence). The CDR3 here is CASSGVYEQYF. The CDR3 nucleotides are TGTGCCAGCAGCGGGGTCTACGAGCAGTACTTC.

The chain joins TRBV6-1 to TRBJ2-7, with 7 bases aligning to TRBD2. With 2 bases clipped from V and 6 bases from J, the junction kept 13 bases outside the gene matches. In germline, CDR1 is MNHNS, CDR2 SASEGT. CDR3 length equals 16 residues. The CDR3 here is CASSESLEREVVEQYF. The CDR3 bases are TGTGCCAGCAGTGAATCCTTGGAGCGGGAAGTTGTCGAGCAGTACTTC.

The CDR3 nucleotides are TGCGCCAGCAGGGAAAGCAACAGACTAGCGGGAGTTCCAGATACGCAGTATTTT. Its protein product is CASRESNRLAGVPDTQYF. The rearrangement links TRBV5-1 to TRBJ2-3; 12 bases agree with TRBD2. There are 18 residues in the CDR3. The V and J ends lost 5 bases and 4 bases, in that order; junction bases with no gene match: 14. Germline V gene sequence: CDR1 SGHRS, CDR2 YFSETQ.

CDR3 sequence (DNA): TGTGCCAGCAGGGGGGACAGAACCAACACTGAAGCTTTCTTT. This sequence encodes CASRGDRTNTEAFF. The chain recombines TRBV2 with TRBJ1-1, with 7 bases matching TRBD1. The CDR3 sequence is 14 residues long. Germline CDR1 and CDR2: SNHLY and FYNNEI. After removal of 6 bases from V and 2 bases from J, the junction contained 6 bases not matched to a gene.

The rearrangement joins TRBV4-1 to TRBJ2-7; TRBD2 is a possible D gene (5 bases). V was pared by 0 bases and J by 2 bases, with 14 bases between. This CDR3 is 16 amino acids long. Germline V gene data show CDR1 as MGHRA and CDR2 as YSYEKL. The CDR3, as DNA: TGCGCCAGCAGCCAAGATTGGCCTAGCCGAACCTACGAGCAGTACTTC. Protein product: CASSQDWPSRTYEQYF.

CDR3 sequence: CASSPGQGTNIQYF. CDR3 nucleotides: TGTGCCAGCAGTCCGGGACAGGGGACGAACATTCAGTACTTC. The chain has TRBV27 and TRBJ2-4, with TRBD1 matching 10 bases. The germline V gene encodes CDR1 MNHEY and CDR2 SMNVEV (reference sequence). The length of the CDR3 is 14 residues. J was trimmed by 7 bases and V by 5 bases; bases with no gene match: 5.

The chain joins TRBV19 to TRBJ1-1; possible D gene TRBD1, 5 bases. The germline V gene encodes CDR1 LNHDA and CDR2 SQIVND (reference sequence). Trimming took off 5 bases at V and 2 bases at J, with 9 bases between the two ends. The CDR3 spans 13 residues. In nucleotides, the CDR3 is TGTGCCAGTAGTCAGCAGGGTAACACTGAAGCTTTCTTT. Its protein product is CASSQQGNTEAFF.

The gene calls are TRBV5-1 and TRBJ2-1; TRBD2 matches 8 bases. The CDR3 has 14 amino acids. V shed 4 bases and J 3 bases; nucleotides not matched to a gene: 3. From germline, CDR1 is SGHRS and CDR2 YFSETQ. In nucleotides, the CDR3 is TGCGCCAGCAGCCCCGGGACTAGCTACAATGAGCAGTTCTTC. This encodes CASSPGTSYNEQFF. The complete variable domain, with remaining parts taken from reference TRBV5-1 and TRBJ2-1, reads KAGVTQTPRYLIKTRGQQVTLSCSPISGHRSVSWYQQTPGQGLQFLFEYFSETQRNKGNFPGRFSGRQFSNSRSEMNVSTLELGDSALYLCASSPGTSYNEQFFGPGTRLTVL.

The V call is TRBV7-2, the J call TRBJ2-5; TRBD2 is a possible D gene (6 bases). The germline V and J ends were trimmed by 0 bases and 9 bases, with 14 bases remaining between them. The CDR3 has 14 residues. CDR1 is SGHTA, CDR2 FQGNSA, per germline. This CDR3 reads CASSLALTGAAQYF. The CDR3 region has the DNA TGTGCCAGCAGCTTAGCGCTGACGGGAGCTGCCCAGTACTTC.

The CDR3 sequence: CASSRLAEGANVLTF. In DNA form, the CDR3 reads TGTGCCAGCTCCCGACTGGCGGAAGGGGCCAACGTCCTGACTTTC. V gene TRBV18 combines with J gene TRBJ2-6; no definite D call. Germline CDR1 KGHSH, CDR2 LQKENI. This CDR3 is built from 15 residues. With 6 bases removed from V and 4 bases from J, the gap between germline ends came to 13 bases.

This rearrangement joins TRBV30 to TRBJ2-1, with a possible D match to TRBD2 (5 bases). V lost 3 bases and J 6 bases, leaving 9 bases between the germline ends. The germline V gene encodes CDR1 GTSNPN and CDR2 SVGIG (reference sequence). This CDR3 is built from 12 residues. As DNA, the CDR3 is TGTGCCTGGAGCCCAGGAGGCAATGAGCAGTTCTTC. Translating it yields CAWSPGGNEQFF.

The chain has TRBV5-1 and TRBJ2-7, with 7 bases aligning to TRBD2. The CDR3 runs 16 residues. Looked up from germline, CDR1 is SGHRS and CDR2 is YFSETQ. Trimming removed 4 bases from V and 2 bases from J; junction bases left unmatched: 12. The CDR3 DNA reads TGCGCCAGCAGCGGAGGCCTTGAAGCGGGAACCTACGAGCAGTACTTC. Protein product: CASSGGLEAGTYEQYF.

V and J are TRBV7-2 and TRBJ2-7, with TRBD2 matching over 11 bases. Trimming cost V 6 bases and J 7 bases; bases outside gene matches: 8. The CDR3 totals 14 residues. Germline V gene lookup returns CDR1 SGHTA and CDR2 FQGNSA. The CDR3 loop reads CASRVAGGLKEQYF. CDR3 sequence (DNA): TGTGCCAGCAGAGTAGCGGGAGGGCTGAAGGAGCAGTACTTC.

The chain employs TRBV5-1 and TRBJ2-5; D is perhaps TRBD2 (5 bases). Germline V lookup: CDR1 SGHRS, CDR2 YFSETQ. Trimming shortened V by 1 base and J by 3 bases, and 7 bases separated the two germline ends. The length of the CDR3 is 13 residues. CDR3 loop: CASSLPGKETQYF. CDR3 coding DNA: TGCGCCAGCAGCTTGCCGGGAAAAGAGACCCAGTACTTC. The full variable domain, rest sourced from reference TRBV5-1 and TRBJ2-5, is KAGVTQTPRYLIKTRGQQVTLSCSPISGHRSVSWYQQTPGQGLQFLFEYFSETQRNKGNFPGRFSGRQFSNSRSEMNVSTLELGDSALYLCASSLPGKETQYFGPGTRLLVL.

V gene TRBV5-1 combines with J gene TRBJ2-1, with 13 bases that match TRBD2. V was clipped by 3 bases and J by 1 base; unmatched bases: 4. The CDR3 contains 17 residues. Germline CDR1 reads SGHRS; CDR2 reads YFSETQ. CDR3 DNA: TGCGCCAGCAGCTGGGGGACTAGCGGGAATTCCTACAATGAGCAGTTCTTC. Protein product: CASSWGTSGNSYNEQFF.

V is TRBV10-3 and J is TRBJ1-3, with D tentatively TRBD1 (5 bases). Trimming left V 6 bases short and J 0 bases short, with 9 bases between. Germline V gives CDR1 ENHRY, CDR2 SYGVKD. The CDR3 runs to 14 residues. The chain's CDR3 is CAIRAGLSGNTIYF. In DNA form, the CDR3 reads TGTGCCATCAGAGCGGGACTCTCTGGAAACACCATATATTTT.

The chain is built from TRBV30 and TRBJ2-7, with D tentatively TRBD1 (6 bases). The CDR3 is 13 amino acids. Germline V CDR1 and CDR2: GTSNPN, SVGIG (reference sequence). V was shortened by 4 bases and J by 3 bases, with 13 bases between the two germline ends. CDR3 nucleotides: TGTGCCTGGAACAGGGACCGAAGCTACGAGCAGTACTTC. It yields the protein CAWNRDRSYEQYF.

The chain recombines TRBV28 with TRBJ1-4, with D maybe TRBD1 (5 bases). Trimming removed 6 bases at V and 4 bases at J, with 15 bases between. The CDR3 totals 15 residues. Germline-derived CDR1 and CDR2 are MDHEN and SYDVKM. The CDR3 region has the DNA TGTGCCAGCAGCTATCTCGACAGAGGTAATGAAAAACTGTTTTTT. Translating it yields CASSYLDRGNEKLFF. Supplemented by reference TRBV28 and TRBJ1-4, the full variable domain reads DVKVTQSSRYLVKRTGEKVFLECVQDMDHENMFWYRQDPGLGLRLIYFSYDVKMKEKGDIPEGYSVSREKKERFSLILESASTNQTSMYLCASSYLDRGNEKLFFGSGTQLSVL.